These T cell receptor beta chains were read from a single sample in a study of blood T cell repertoires in COVID-19. The table came from immunoSEQ multiplex PCR; TCRdb's copy has only in-frame clones and leaves some out. Among hundreds of thousands of clones listed, roughly 83% were seen once. The material sequenced was peripheral blood. The source is a woman aged 45-59 years with acute or convalescent COVID-19. Both conserved end residues are part of each CDR3. A D gene is named only where the DNA matches it firmly. The size field is filled for only some rows; it gives once, few, many or a size class.

j_call v_call d_call cdr3_length clone_size cdr3_nt cdr3_aa
TRBJ2-7 TRBV10-3 TRBD1 15 . TGTGCCATCAGGGCCGGGACAGGGGGTTTCTACGAGCAGTACTTC CAIRAGTGGFYEQYF
TRBJ2-7 TRBV5-4 . 15 . TGTGCCAGCAGCTTTAAGTCGGGACACGTCTACGAGCAGTACTTC CASSFKSGHVYEQYF
TRBJ2-7 TRBV19 TRBD2 17 . TGTGCCAGTAGTATCGCGATAGCGGGAGGGTTAACCTACGAGCAGTACTTC CASSIAIAGGLTYEQYF
TRBJ2-5 TRBV5-1 TRBD1 14 . TGCGCCAGCAGCTGGACGACAGGGTTGGAGACCCAGTACTTC CASSWTTGLETQYF
TRBJ2-3 TRBV9 . 15 . TGTGCCAGCAAGCAGGGGCTAGCGGTCACAGGTACGCAGTATTTT CASKQGLAVTGTQYF
TRBJ2-7 TRBV7-2 . 13 . TGTGCCAGCAGCTTGGGGACAAACTACGAGCAGTACTTC CASSLGTNYEQYF
TRBJ1-4 TRBV3-1/TRBV3-2 . 15 . TGTGCCAGCAGCCAAGATTGGCGGCCTAATGAAAAACTGTTTTTT CASSQDWRPNEKLFF
TRBJ1-2 TRBV19 TRBD1 17 . TGTGCCAGTAGTAGCCCTGATGCCGGGACAGCTAACTATGGCTACACCTTC CASSSPDAGTANYGYTF
TRBJ1-1 TRBV3-1/TRBV3-2 TRBD1 15 . TGTGCCAGCAGCCCTGGGACAGACATGAACACTGAAGCTTTCTTT CASSPGTDMNTEAFF
TRBJ1-1 TRBV13 TRBD1 15 . TGTGCCAGCAGCTTCCGGACAGGGGGGATCGATGAAGCTTTCTTT CASSFRTGGIDEAFF
TRBJ2-5 TRBV7-9 TRBD2 17 few TGTGCCAGCAGCCCCCCAAGTGAAGCGGGAGGGCTAGAGACCCAGTACTTC CASSPPSEAGGLETQYF
TRBJ2-1 TRBV11-3 . 13 . TGTGCCAGCAGCTTAGAGGCGGACAATGAGCAGTTCTTC CASSLEADNEQFF
TRBJ2-3 TRBV24-1 . 12 . TGTGCCACCAGTACCCAAGTCGGTACGCAGTATTTT CATSTQVGTQYF
TRBJ2-1 TRBV4-2 . 17 . TGTGCCAGCAGCCAAGATTCCCACAGGAGCTCCTACAATGAGCAGTTCTTC CASSQDSHRSSYNEQFF
TRBJ2-3 TRBV2 TRBD1 14 . TGTGCCAGCCTACCGGGACAGGGGTCAGATACGCAGTATTTT CASLPGQGSDTQYF
TRBJ2-3 TRBV24-1 TRBD2 15 . TGTGCCACCAGTGACAGACTAGCGGGAGGTGATACGCAGTATTTT CATSDRLAGGDTQYF
TRBJ2-1 TRBV24-1 . 14 . TGTGCCACCAACAGGGACGGACGAGACAATGAGCAGTTCTTC CATNRDGRDNEQFF
TRBJ2-3 TRBV5-1 . 14 . TGCGCCAGCAGCCTCAGCGTAAGTGCAGATACGCAGTATTTT CASSLSVSADTQYF
TRBJ1-5 TRBV12-3/TRBV12-4 . 13 . TGTGCCAGCAGTTTTGCAGGGAAAAAGCCCCAGCATTTT CASSFAGKKPQHF
TRBJ2-5 TRBV12-3/TRBV12-4 TRBD2 13 . TGTGCCAGCAGGCTGGGGGGAGGGGAGACCCAGTACTTC CASRLGGGETQYF
TRBJ2-6 TRBV7-8 TRBD2 20 . TGTGCCAGCAGCTTACTCCTAGCGGGAGGTTACCTAGTAGGGGCCAACGTCCTGACTTTC CASSLLLAGGYLVGANVLTF
TRBJ2-1 TRBV5-1 TRBD2 16 . TGCGCCAGCAGCTTGGCCGCTCTAGCGGCCTACAATGAGCAGTTCTTC CASSLAALAAYNEQFF
TRBJ1-6 TRBV21-1 . 13 . TGTGCCAGGGACAGAGCTTATAATTCACCCCTCCACTTT CARDRAYNSPLHF
TRBJ2-7 TRBV18 . 12 . TGTGCCAGCTCACCTCAACGGGACGAGCAGTACTTC CASSPQRDEQYF
TRBJ2-7 TRBV7-2 TRBD2 15 . TGTGCCAGCAGCTTAGACGGCGGGAGGGCCAGGGAGCAGTACTTC CASSLDGGRAREQYF
TRBJ1-1 TRBV19 . 14 . TGTGCCAGTAGTACAGGGTTCGGGAACACTGAAGCTTTCTTT CASSTGFGNTEAFF
TRBJ1-1 TRBV7-2 . 14 once TGTGCCAGCAGCTTCTTGGGGGGGCCCACTGAAGCTTTCTTT CASSFLGGPTEAFF
TRBJ1-2 TRBV24-1 TRBD1 16 . TGTGCCACCAGTGACCCCCGACAGGGTAGTTCCTATGGCTACACCTTC CATSDPRQGSSYGYTF
TRBJ2-7 TRBV10-1 TRBD1 14 . TGCGCCAGCAGTGCGGGACAGGGGCACTACGAGCAGTACTTC CASSAGQGHYEQYF
TRBJ1-5 TRBV7-2 . 14 . TGTGCCAGCAGCTTGAACAGGCCTAATCAGCCCCAGCATTTT CASSLNRPNQPQHF
TRBJ1-4 TRBV3-1/TRBV3-2 . 17 . TGTGCCAGCAGCCAAAACCCGCCGGGAGCAACTAATGAAAAACTGTTTTTT CASSQNPPGATNEKLFF
TRBJ1-5 TRBV20-1 . 11 . TGCAGTGCTAGTGGCGATCAGCCCCAGCATTTT CSASGDQPQHF
TRBJ1-2 TRBV28 . 11 . TGTGCCAGCAGCACTACCTATGGCTACACCTTC CASSTTYGYTF
TRBJ2-7 TRBV7-2 TRBD1 14 . TGTGCCAGCAGCTTGAAGACAGGGGTCTACGAGCAGTACTTC CASSLKTGVYEQYF
TRBJ1-5 TRBV28 . 13 . TGTGCCAGCAGTCTGAGGTTCGATCAGCCCCAGCATTTT CASSLRFDQPQHF